This T cell receptor beta chain was identified in a study of blood T cell repertoires in COVID-19. In the original processing: Reference gene primer amplification gave estimated nucleated cell counts. Some clones are missing from TCRdb's copy, which holds only in-frame ones; the method was immunoSEQ multiplex PCR. V and J calls and clone size follow that table, whereas D and trimming were derived from the DNA. The sample has around 270,000 clones, about 89% seen once; the top ten hold approximately 4.2%. The CDR3 length is 15 residues. Germline values: CDR1 SGHAT, CDR2 FQNNGV. The V gene lost 4 bases and the J gene lost 6 bases, with 18 bases spanning the gap.

The sequenced material came from peripheral blood. V and J are TRBV11-2 and TRBJ1-2; TRBD1 is a possible D gene (5 bases). The sequence derives from a man aged 40-50 years with acute or convalescent COVID-19. This CDR3 reads CASSSLTQGINGYTF. CDR3 DNA sequence: TGTGCCAGCAGCTCGCTAACTCAGGGAATCAATGGCTACACCTTC.